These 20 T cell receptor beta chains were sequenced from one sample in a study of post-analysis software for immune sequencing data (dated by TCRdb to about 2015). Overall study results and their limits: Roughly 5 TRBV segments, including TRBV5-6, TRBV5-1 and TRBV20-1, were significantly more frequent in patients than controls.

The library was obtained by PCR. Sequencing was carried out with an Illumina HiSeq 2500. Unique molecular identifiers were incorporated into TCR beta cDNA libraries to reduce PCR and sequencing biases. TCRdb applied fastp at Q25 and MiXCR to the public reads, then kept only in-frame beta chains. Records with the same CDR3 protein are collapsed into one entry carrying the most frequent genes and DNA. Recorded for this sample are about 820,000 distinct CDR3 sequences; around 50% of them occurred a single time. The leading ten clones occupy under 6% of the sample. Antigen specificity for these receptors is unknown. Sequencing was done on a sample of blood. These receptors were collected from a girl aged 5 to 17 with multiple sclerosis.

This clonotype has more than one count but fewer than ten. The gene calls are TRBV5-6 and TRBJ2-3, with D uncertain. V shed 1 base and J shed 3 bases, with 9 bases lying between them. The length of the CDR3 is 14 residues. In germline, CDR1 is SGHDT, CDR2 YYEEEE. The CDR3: CASSLLRGTDTQYF. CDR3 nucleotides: TGTGCCAGCAGCTTGCTCCGAGGAACAGATACGCAGTATTTT.

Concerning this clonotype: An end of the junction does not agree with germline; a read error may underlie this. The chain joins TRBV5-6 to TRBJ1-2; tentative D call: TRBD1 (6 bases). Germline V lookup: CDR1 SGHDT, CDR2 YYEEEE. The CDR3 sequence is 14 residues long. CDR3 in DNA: TGTGCCAGCAGCTTCGGACAGACAAACTATGGCTACATCTTC. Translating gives CASSFGQTNYGYIF.

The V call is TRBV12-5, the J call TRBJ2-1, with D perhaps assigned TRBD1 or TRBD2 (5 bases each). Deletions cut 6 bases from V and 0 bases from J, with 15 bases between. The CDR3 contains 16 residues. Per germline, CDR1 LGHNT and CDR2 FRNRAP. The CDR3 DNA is TGTGCTAGTGGGGGGACCCAGCCCCTCTCCTACAATGAGCAGTTCTTC. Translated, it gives CASGGTQPLSYNEQFF. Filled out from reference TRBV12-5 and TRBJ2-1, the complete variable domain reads DARVTQTPRHKVTEMGQEVTMRCQPILGHNTVFWYRQTMMQGLELLAYFRNRAPLDDSGMPKDRFSAEMPDATLATLKIQPSEPRDSAVYFCASGGTQPLSYNEQFFGPGTRLTVL.

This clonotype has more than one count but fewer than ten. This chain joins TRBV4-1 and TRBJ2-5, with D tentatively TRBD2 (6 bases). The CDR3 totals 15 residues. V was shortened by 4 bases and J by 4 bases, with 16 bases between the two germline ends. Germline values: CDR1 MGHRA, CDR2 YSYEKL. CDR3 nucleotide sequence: TGCGCCAGCAGCCCGGGGGACCCTTTCCGAGAGACCCAGTACTTC. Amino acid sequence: CASSPGDPFRETQYF.

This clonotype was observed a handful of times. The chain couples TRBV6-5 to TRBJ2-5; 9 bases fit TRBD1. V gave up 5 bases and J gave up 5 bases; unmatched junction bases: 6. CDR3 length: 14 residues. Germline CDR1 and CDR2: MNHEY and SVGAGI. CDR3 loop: CASSRGQGGETQYF. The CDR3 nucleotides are TGTGCCAGCAGTCGGGGACAGGGAGGGGAGACCCAGTACTTC.

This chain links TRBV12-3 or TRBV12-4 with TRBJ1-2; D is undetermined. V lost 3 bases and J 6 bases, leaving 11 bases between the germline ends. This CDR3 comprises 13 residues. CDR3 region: CASSLGEPHGYTF. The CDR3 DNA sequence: TGTGCCAGCAGTTTGGGTGAACCTCATGGCTACACCTTC.

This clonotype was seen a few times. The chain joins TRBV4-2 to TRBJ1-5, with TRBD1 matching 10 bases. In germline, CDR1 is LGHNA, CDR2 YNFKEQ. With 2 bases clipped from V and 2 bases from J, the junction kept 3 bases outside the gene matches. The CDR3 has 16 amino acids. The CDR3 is CASSQLTGGGNQPQHF. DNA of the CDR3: TGTGCCAGCAGCCAATTGACAGGGGGCGGCAATCAGCCCCAGCATTTT.

The CDR3 sequence is CASSPRESTGYTF. The CDR3 nucleotides are TGTGCCAGCAGCCCTCGTGAGTCTACCGGCTACACCTTC. V usage is TRBV7-9 and J usage is TRBJ1-2; D unresolved. The CDR3 loop spans 13 amino acids. Germline lookup yields CDR1 SEHNR and CDR2 FQNEAQ (reference sequence). Trimming removed 5 bases at V and 8 bases at J, with 15 bases between.

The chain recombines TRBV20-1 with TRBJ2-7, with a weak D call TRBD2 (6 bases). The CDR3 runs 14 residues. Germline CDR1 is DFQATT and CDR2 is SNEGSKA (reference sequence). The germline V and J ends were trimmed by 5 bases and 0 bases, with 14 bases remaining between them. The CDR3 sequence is CSAPSVYSSYEQYF. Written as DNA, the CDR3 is TGCAGTGCTCCTAGCGTTTACAGCTCCTACGAGCAGTACTTC.

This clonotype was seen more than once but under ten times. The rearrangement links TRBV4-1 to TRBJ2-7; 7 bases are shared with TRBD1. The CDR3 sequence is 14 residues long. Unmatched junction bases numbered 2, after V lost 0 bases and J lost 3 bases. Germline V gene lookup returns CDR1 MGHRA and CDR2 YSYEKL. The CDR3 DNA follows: TGCGCCAGCAGCCAAGAGGCAGGGGGCTACGAGCAGTACTTC. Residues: CASSQEAGGYEQYF.

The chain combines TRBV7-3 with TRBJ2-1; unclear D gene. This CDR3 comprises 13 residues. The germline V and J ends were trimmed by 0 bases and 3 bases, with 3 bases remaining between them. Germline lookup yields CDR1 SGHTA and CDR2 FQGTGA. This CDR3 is CASSLTVYNEQFF. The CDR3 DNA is TGTGCCAGCAGCTTAACTGTCTACAATGAGCAGTTCTTC.

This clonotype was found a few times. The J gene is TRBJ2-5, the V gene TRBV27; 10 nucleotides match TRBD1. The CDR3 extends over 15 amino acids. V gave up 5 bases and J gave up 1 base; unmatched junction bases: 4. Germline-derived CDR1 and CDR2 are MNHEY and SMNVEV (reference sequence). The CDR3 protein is CASSPGQGRQETQYF. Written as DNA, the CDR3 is TGTGCCAGCAGTCCGGGACAGGGGCGCCAAGAGACCCAGTACTTC.

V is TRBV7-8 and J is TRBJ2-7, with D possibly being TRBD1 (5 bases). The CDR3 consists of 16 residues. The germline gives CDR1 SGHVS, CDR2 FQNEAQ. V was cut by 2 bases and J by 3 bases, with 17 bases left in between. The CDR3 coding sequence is TGTGCCAGCAGCTTACGTCTTGGGGCCTGGAGCTACGAGCAGTACTTC. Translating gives CASSLRLGAWSYEQYF.

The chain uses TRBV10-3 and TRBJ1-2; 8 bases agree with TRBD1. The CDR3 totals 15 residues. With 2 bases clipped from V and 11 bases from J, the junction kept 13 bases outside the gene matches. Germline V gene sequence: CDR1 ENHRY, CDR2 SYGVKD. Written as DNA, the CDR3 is TGTGCCATCAGTGAGAAACGGACAGGGTCTGGTCTTTACACCTTC. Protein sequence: CAISEKRTGSGLYTF.

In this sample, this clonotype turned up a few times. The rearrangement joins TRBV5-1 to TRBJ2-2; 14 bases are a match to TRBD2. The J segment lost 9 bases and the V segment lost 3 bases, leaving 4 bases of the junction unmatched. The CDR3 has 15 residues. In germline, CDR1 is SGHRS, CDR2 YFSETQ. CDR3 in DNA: TGCGCCAGCAGCTCGGGACTAGCGGGGGTCCGGGAGCTGTTTTTT. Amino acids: CASSSGLAGVRELFF.

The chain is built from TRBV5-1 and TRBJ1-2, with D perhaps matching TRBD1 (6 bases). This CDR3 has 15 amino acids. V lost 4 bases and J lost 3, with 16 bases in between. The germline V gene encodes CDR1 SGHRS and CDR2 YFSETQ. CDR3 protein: CASSPTQGLDYGYTF. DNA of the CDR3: TGCGCCAGCAGCCCAACACAGGGATTGGACTATGGCTACACCTTC.

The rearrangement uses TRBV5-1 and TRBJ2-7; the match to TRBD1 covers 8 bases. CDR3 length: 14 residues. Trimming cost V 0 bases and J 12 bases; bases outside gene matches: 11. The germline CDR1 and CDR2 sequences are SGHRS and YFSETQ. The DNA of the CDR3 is TGCGCCAGCAGCTTGGCCGCGACAGGGGAGGATCCGTACTTC. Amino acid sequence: CASSLAATGEDPYF.

The CDR3 reads CASSQRQGVADQQYF. The CDR3 nucleotides read TGTGCCAGCAGCCAGCGGCAGGGGGTCGCCGACCAGCAGTACTTC. The V and J genes are TRBV14 and TRBJ2-4, with 7 nucleotides matching TRBD1. CDR3 length: 15 amino acids. The ends lost 3 bases at V and 13 bases at J; junction bases unmatched: 15. Germline V lookup: CDR1 SGHDN, CDR2 FVKESK.

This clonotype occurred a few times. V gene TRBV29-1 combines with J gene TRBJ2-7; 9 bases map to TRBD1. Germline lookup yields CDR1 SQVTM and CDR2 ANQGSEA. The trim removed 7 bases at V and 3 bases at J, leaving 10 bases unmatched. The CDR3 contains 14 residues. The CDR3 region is CSAIYTGGFYEQYF. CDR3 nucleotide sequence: TGCAGCGCCATATATACAGGGGGCTTCTACGAGCAGTACTTC.

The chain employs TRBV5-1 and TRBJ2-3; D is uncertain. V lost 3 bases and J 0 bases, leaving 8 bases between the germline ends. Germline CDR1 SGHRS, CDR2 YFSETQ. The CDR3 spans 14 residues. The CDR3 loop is CASSSPDSTDTQYF. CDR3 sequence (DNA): TGCGCCAGCAGCTCCCCGGACAGCACAGATACGCAGTATTTT.